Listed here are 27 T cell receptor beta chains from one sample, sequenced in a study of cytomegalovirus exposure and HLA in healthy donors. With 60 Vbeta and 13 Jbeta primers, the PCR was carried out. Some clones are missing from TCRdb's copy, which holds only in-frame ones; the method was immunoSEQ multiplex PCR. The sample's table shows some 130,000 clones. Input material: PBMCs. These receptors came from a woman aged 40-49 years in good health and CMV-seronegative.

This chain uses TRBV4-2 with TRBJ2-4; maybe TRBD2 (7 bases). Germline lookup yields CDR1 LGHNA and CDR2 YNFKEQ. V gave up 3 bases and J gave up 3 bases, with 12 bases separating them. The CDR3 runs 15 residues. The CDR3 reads CASSHGGPGKNIQYF. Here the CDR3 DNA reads TGTGCCAGCAGCCACGGGGGGCCGGGCAAAAACATTCAGTACTTC.

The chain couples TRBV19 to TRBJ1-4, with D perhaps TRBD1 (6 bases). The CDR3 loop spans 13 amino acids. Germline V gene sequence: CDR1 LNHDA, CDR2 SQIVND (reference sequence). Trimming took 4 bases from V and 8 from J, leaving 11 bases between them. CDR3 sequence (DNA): TGTGCCAGTAGTAGGGGGCAGGGAGAAAAACTGTTTTTT. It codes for CASSRGQGEKLFF.

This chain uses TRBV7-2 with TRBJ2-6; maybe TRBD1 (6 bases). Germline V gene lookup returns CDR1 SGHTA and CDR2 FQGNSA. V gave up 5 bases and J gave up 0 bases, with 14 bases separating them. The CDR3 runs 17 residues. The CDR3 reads CASSHADRYSGANVLTF. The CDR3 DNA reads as TGTGCCAGCAGCCACGCGGACAGATACTCTGGGGCCAACGTCCTGACTTTC.

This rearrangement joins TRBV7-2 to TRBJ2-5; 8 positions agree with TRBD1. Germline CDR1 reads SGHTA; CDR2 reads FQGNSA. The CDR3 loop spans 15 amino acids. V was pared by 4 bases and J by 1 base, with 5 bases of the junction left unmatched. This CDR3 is CASSYRQGTQETQYF. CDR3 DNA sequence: TGTGCCAGCAGCTACCGACAGGGGACCCAAGAGACCCAGTACTTC.

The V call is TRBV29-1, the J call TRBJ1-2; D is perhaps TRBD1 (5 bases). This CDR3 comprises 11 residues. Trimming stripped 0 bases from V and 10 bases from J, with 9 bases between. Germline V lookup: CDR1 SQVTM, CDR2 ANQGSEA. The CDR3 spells CSVEDGGTYTF. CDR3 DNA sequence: TGCAGCGTTGAAGATGGGGGGACCTACACCTTC.

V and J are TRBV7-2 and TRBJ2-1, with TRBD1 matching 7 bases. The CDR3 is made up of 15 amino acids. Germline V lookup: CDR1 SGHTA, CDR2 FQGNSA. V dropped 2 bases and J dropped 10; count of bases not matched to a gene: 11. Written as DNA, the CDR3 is TGTGCCAGCAGCTTAATCCCAGGGGGTATCGGAGAGCAGTTCTTC. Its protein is CASSLIPGGIGEQFF.

For the CDR3, the DNA is TGTGCCAGCAGCCCGACAGGGGGCGGGTACGAGCAGTACTTC. As protein: CASSPTGGGYEQYF. The chain is built from TRBV9 and TRBJ2-7; TRBD1 aligns across 10 bases. Germline values: CDR1 SGDLS, CDR2 YYNGEE. Losses at the gene ends were 4 bases for V and 4 bases for J; bases not matched to a gene: 5. The CDR3 extends over 14 amino acids.

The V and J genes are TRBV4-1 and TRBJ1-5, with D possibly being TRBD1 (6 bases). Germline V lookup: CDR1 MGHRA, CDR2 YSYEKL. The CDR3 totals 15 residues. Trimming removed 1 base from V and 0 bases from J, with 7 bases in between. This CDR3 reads CASSQGQVSNQPQHF. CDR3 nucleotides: TGCGCCAGCAGCCAAGGACAGGTTAGCAATCAGCCCCAGCATTTT.

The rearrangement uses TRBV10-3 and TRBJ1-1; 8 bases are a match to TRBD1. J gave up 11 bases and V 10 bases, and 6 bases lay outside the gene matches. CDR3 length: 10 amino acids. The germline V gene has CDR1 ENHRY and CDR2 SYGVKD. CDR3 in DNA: TGTGCCAGGGACACAGGGGGGGCTTTCTTT. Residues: CARDTGGAFF.

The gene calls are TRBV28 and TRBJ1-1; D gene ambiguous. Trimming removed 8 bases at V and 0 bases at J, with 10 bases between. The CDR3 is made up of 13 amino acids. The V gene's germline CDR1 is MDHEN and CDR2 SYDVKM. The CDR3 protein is CASRATLNTEAFF. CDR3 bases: TGTGCCAGCCGCGCTACTTTGAACACTGAAGCTTTCTTT.

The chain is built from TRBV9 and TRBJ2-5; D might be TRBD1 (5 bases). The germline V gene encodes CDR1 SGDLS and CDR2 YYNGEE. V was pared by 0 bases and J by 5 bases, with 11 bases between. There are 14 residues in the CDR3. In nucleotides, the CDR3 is TGTGCCAGCAGCGTAGAGGGGCAGGGCGAGACCCAGTACTTC. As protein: CASSVEGQGETQYF.

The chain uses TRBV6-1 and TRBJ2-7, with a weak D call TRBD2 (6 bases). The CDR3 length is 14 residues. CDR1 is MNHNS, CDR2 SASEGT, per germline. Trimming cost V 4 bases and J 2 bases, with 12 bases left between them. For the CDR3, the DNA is TGTGCCAGCAGTGGGAGGGGCACAACCTACGAGCAGTACTTC. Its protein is CASSGRGTTYEQYF.

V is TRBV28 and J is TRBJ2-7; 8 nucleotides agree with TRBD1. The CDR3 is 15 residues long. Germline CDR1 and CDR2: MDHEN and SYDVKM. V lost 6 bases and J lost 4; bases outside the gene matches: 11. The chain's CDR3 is CASSAGGAGLYEQYV. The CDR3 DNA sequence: TGTGCCAGCAGCGCAGGGGGCGCGGGTCTATACGAGCAGTACGTC.

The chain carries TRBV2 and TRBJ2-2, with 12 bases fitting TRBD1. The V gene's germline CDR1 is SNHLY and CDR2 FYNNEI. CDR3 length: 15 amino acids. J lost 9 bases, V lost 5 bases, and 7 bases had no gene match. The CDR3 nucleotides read TGTGCCAGCAGTATGGGACAGGGGGCCTACCGGGAGCTGTTTTTT. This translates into CASSMGQGAYRELFF.

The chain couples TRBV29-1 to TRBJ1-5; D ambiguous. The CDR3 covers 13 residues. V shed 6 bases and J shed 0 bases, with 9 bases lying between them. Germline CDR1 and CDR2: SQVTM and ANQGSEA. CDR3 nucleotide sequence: TGCAGCGTGGAGATCGGTAGCAATCAGCCCCAGCATTTT. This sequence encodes CSVEIGSNQPQHF. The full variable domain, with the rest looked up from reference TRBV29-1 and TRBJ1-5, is SAVISQKPSRDICQRGTSLTIQCQVDSQVTMMFWYRQQPGQSLTLIATANQGSEATYESGFVIDKFPISRPNLTFSTLTVSNMSPEDSSIYLCSVEIGSNQPQHFGDGTRLSIL.

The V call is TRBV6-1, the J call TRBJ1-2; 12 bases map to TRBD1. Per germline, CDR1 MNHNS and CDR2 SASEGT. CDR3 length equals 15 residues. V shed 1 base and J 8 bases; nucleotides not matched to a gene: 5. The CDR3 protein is CASSEGAGTGGGYTF. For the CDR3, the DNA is TGTGCCAGCAGTGAAGGGGCCGGGACAGGGGGCGGCTACACCTTC.

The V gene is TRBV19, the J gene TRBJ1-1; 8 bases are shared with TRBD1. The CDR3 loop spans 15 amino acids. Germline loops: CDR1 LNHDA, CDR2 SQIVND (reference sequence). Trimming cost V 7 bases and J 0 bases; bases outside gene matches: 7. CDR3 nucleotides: TGTGCCAGTAACCCAGGGGACAGGTTGAACACTGAAGCTTTCTTT. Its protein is CASNPGDRLNTEAFF.

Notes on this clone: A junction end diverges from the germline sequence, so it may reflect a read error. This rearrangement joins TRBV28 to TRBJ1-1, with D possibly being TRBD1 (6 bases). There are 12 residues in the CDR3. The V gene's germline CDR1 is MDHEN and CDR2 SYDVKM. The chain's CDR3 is CASSLLLRTEIF. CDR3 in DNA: TGTGCCAGCAGTCTTCTACTGCGGACAGAAATCTTT. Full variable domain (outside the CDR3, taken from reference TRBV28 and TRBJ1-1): DVKVTQSSRYLVKRTGEKVFLECVQDMDHENMFWYRQDPGLGLRLIYFSYDVKMKEKGDIPEGYSVSREKKERFSLILESASTNQTSMYLCASSLLLRTEIFGQGTRLTVV.

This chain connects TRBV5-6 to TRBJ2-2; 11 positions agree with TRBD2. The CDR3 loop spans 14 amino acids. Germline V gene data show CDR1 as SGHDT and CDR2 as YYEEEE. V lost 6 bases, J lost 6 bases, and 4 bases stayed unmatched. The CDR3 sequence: CASTELAGAGELFF. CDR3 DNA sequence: TGTGCCAGCACCGAACTAGCGGGGGCCGGGGAGCTGTTTTTT.

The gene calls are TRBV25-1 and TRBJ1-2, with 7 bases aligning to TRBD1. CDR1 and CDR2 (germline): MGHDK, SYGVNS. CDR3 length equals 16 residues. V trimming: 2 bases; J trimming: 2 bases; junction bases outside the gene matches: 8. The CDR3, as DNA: TGTGCCAGCAGTGAAGCCAGGGGGAGTTTCAACTATGGCTACACCTTC. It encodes CASSEARGSFNYGYTF.

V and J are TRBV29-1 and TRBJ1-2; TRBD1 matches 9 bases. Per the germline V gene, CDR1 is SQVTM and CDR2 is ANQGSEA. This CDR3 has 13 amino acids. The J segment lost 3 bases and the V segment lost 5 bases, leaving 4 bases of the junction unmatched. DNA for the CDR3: TGCAGCGTTCGACAGGGGGTTGACTATGGCTACACCTTC. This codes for CSVRQGVDYGYTF. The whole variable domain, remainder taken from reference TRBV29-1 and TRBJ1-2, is SAVISQKPSRDICQRGTSLTIQCQVDSQVTMMFWYRQQPGQSLTLIATANQGSEATYESGFVIDKFPISRPNLTFSTLTVSNMSPEDSSIYLCSVRQGVDYGYTFGSGTRLTVV.

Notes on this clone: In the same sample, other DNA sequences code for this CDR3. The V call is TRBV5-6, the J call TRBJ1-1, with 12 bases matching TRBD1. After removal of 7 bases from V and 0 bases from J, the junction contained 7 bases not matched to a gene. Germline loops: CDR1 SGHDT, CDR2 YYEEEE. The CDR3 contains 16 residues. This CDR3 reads CASELGTGGMNTEAFF. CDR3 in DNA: TGTGCCAGCGAACTCGGGACAGGGGGCATGAACACTGAAGCTTTCTTT.

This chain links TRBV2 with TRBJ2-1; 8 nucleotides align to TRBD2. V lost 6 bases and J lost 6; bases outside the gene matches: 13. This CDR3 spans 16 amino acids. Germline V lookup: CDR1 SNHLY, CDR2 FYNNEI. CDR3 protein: CASSFSGGLRGNEQFF. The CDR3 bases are TGTGCCAGCAGCTTCTCGGGGGGGTTGAGAGGCAATGAGCAGTTCTTC. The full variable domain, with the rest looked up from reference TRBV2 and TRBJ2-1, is EPEVTQTPSHQVTQMGQEVILRCVPISNHLYFYWYRQILGQKVEFLVSFYNNEISEKSEIFDDQFSVERPDGSNFTLKIRSTKLEDSAMYFCASSFSGGLRGNEQFFGPGTRLTVL.

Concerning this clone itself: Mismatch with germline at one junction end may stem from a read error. The CDR3 spells CAASRAIEEDATNEKLFF. CDR3 bases: TGTGCCGCCAGCAGAGCGATAGAAGAGGATGCAACTAATGAAAAACTGTTTTTT. V is TRBV15 and J is TRBJ1-4; no reliable D call. The V gene's germline CDR1 is LNHNV and CDR2 YYDKDF (reference sequence). CDR3 length: 18 amino acids.

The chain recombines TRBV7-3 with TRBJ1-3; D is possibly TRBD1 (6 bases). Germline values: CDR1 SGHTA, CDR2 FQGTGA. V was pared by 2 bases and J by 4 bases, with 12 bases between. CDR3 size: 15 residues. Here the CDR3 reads CASSLDGGRGNTIYF. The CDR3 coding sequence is TGTGCCAGCAGCTTAGACGGGGGGCGCGGAAACACCATATATTTT. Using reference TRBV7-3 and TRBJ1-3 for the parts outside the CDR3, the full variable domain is GAGVSQTPSNKVTEKGKYVELRCDPISGHTALYWYRQSLGQGPEFLIYFQGTGAADDSGLPNDRFFAVRPEGSVSTLKIQRTERGDSAVYLCASSLDGGRGNTIYFGEGSWLTVV.

The CDR3 nucleotides are TGTGCCAGCACTTGGGCGGGGGCAAGGGCAGATACGCAGTATTTT. This translates into CASTWAGARADTQYF. V usage is TRBV28 and J usage is TRBJ2-3; TRBD2 is a possible D gene (7 bases). V was trimmed by 7 bases and J by 4 bases, leaving 18 bases between them. CDR1 is MDHEN, CDR2 SYDVKM, per germline. The CDR3 loop spans 15 amino acids.

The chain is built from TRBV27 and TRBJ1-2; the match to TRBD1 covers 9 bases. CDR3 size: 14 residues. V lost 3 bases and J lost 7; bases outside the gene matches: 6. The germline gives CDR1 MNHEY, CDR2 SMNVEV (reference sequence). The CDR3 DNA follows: TGTGCCAGCAGTTTTGACAGGGGGACGGGTGGCTACACCTTC. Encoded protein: CASSFDRGTGGYTF.